Below are 15 T cell receptor beta chains sequenced from a single sample in a study of sequential checkpoint blockade in melanoma. Stated treatment: randomized to nivolumab then ipilimumab (arm A) or the reverse (arm B). Profiled with immunoSEQ multiplex PCR; TCRdb holds only in-frame clones, not every one. This table has around 8,000 clones, under 80% appearing once. The material sequenced was CD8+ T cells sorted from blood (inferred from file names), taken from a patient given nivolumab and ipilimumab in sequence. The receptors come from a human patient with melanoma. Some clones in this sample may be carry-over from other donors' samples.

The DNA for the CDR3 is TGTGCCACCAGCACCGACCCAGGGAGCACAGATACGCAGTATTTT. Amino acids: CATSTDPGSTDTQYF. This chain joins TRBV28 and TRBJ2-3; perhaps TRBD1 as D (5 bases). Between the trimmed V and J ends, which lost 10 bases and 0 bases, there was a span of 17 bases. Germline V CDR1 and CDR2: MDHEN, SYDVKM. The CDR3 contains 15 residues. The whole variable domain, remainder taken from reference TRBV28 and TRBJ2-3, is DVKVTQSSRYLVKRTGEKVFLECVQDMDHENMFWYRQDPGLGLRLIYFSYDVKMKEKGDIPEGYSVSREKKERFSLILESASTNQTSMYLCATSTDPGSTDTQYFGPGTRLTVL.

The chain links TRBV6-5 to TRBJ2-5; TRBD2 matches 10 bases. The ends lost 6 bases at V and 3 bases at J; junction bases unmatched: 4. CDR1 and CDR2 from the germline V gene are MNHEY and SVGAGI. This CDR3 has 14 residues. CDR3 protein: CASSPGTSEETQYF. The CDR3, as DNA: TGTGCCAGCAGCCCAGGGACTAGCGAAGAGACCCAGTACTTC.

The chain combines TRBV27 with TRBJ2-7; TRBD2 might be the D (5 bases). This CDR3 comprises 13 residues. Trimming removed 0 bases at V and 2 bases at J, with 5 bases between. CDR1 is MNHEY and CDR2 is SMNVEV in the germline V gene (reference sequence). The CDR3 DNA follows: TGTGCCAGCAGTTTATCGAGGGCCTACGAGCAGTACTTC. Encoded protein: CASSLSRAYEQYF.

The chain recombines TRBV29-1 with TRBJ1-3; no clear D gene. Deletions cut 6 bases from V and 0 bases from J, with 15 bases between. The CDR3 has 15 amino acids. Germline V gives CDR1 SQVTM, CDR2 ANQGSEA. The CDR3 DNA reads as TGCAGCGTCGAAACGAGGAGGACCTCTGGAAACACCATATATTTT. It specifies CSVETRRTSGNTIYF.

The CDR3 DNA reads as TGCGCCAGCAGCCAGCCGACAGGGATATCTGGGGCCAACGTCCTGACTTTC. As protein: CASSQPTGISGANVLTF. J is TRBJ2-6 and V is TRBV4-3, with 7 bases matching TRBD1. The CDR3 spans 17 residues. V shed 3 bases, J shed 1 base, and the junction held 6 bases outside the gene matches. CDR1 LGHNA and CDR2 YSLEER come from the germline V gene.

This chain connects TRBV4-2 to TRBJ2-7; the D gene is possibly TRBD1 (5 bases). Between the trimmed V and J ends, which lost 0 bases and 0 bases, there was a span of 12 bases. The length of the CDR3 is 16 residues. The V gene's germline CDR1 is LGHNA and CDR2 YNFKEQ. The CDR3 protein is CASSQEKGMGSYEQYF. In DNA, the CDR3 is TGTGCCAGCAGCCAAGAAAAGGGGATGGGCTCCTACGAGCAGTACTTC.

The J gene is TRBJ2-7, the V gene TRBV9, with D perhaps matching TRBD2 (6 bases). Germline CDR1 is SGDLS and CDR2 is YYNGEE. Trimming removed 4 bases at V and 0 bases at J, with 14 bases between. The CDR3 sequence is 15 residues long. The CDR3 DNA reads as TGTGCCAGCAGCCCGTCAGGCGGGGCCTCCTACGAGCAGTACTTC. It yields the protein CASSPSGGASYEQYF.

The chain has TRBV15 and TRBJ1-2; maybe TRBD1 (5 bases). The CDR3 sequence is 16 residues long. From germline, CDR1 is LNHNV and CDR2 YYDKDF (reference sequence). The germline V and J ends were trimmed by 6 bases and 5 bases, with 22 bases remaining between them. This CDR3 is CATSHLGVPSRYGYTF. The CDR3 DNA follows: TGTGCCACCAGTCATTTAGGGGTCCCGTCGAGATATGGCTACACCTTC.

The V and J genes are TRBV15 and TRBJ1-2; TRBD1 aligns across 7 bases. Germline assignment: CDR1 LNHNV and CDR2 YYDKDF (reference sequence). V dropped 1 base and J dropped 2; count of bases not matched to a gene: 4. This CDR3 has 15 amino acids. This CDR3 is CATSRVVRGNYGYTF. The CDR3 DNA sequence: TGTGCCACCAGCAGAGTGGTCAGGGGGAACTATGGCTACACCTTC. Variable domain in full (rest from reference TRBV15 and TRBJ1-2): DAMVIQNPRYQVTQFGKPVTLSCSQTLNHNVMYWYQQKSSQAPKLLFHYYDKDFNNEADTPDNFQSRRPNTSFCFLDIRSPGLGDTAMYLCATSRVVRGNYGYTFGSGTRLTVV.

This clone has just a few counts. This chain joins TRBV7-9 and TRBJ2-7, with no clear D. Germline V gene sequence: CDR1 SEHNR, CDR2 FQNEAQ (reference sequence). This CDR3 comprises 13 residues. Trimming shortened V by 5 bases and J by 2 bases, and 10 bases separated the two germline ends. CDR3 DNA: TGTGCCAGCAGCATCCACGGAGCCTACGAGCAGTACTTC. As protein: CASSIHGAYEQYF.

The V gene is TRBV7-9, the J gene TRBJ1-4; 7 nucleotides match TRBD1. Germline assignment: CDR1 SEHNR and CDR2 FQNEAQ (reference sequence). J gave up 8 bases and V 2 bases, and 11 bases lay outside the gene matches. The CDR3 is 16 residues long. CDR3 DNA sequence: TGTGCCAGCAGCTTACCGACAGGGCGAGTGGGAGAAAAACTGTTTTTT. Amino acids: CASSLPTGRVGEKLFF.

V usage is TRBV5-6 and J usage is TRBJ2-7, with D perhaps matching TRBD1 (6 bases). Germline values: CDR1 SGHDT, CDR2 YYEEEE. V lost 5 bases, J lost 4 bases, and 10 bases lay in between. The CDR3 is made up of 12 amino acids. CDR3 DNA sequence: TGTGCCAGCAGTTATACAGGGTACGAGCAGTACTTC. Its protein product is CASSYTGYEQYF.

The chain recombines TRBV28 with TRBJ2-7; TRBD2 matches at 7 bases. Germline lookup yields CDR1 MDHEN and CDR2 SYDVKM. Trimming removed 7 bases from V and 6 bases from J; junction bases left unmatched: 9. The CDR3 is 13 amino acids. The DNA of the CDR3 is TGTGCCAGCATGCGCGGGGGACTGAGCGAGCAGTACTTC. Protein: CASMRGGLSEQYF.

V gene TRBV10-3 combines with J gene TRBJ2-7; D not certain. This CDR3 spans 14 amino acids. V was clipped by 5 bases and J by 0 bases, with 11 bases between them. Germline V gene data show CDR1 as ENHRY and CDR2 as SYGVKD. DNA of the CDR3: TGTGCCATCAGTAACTTACTGAGCTCCTACGAGCAGTACTTC. Translation: CAISNLLSSYEQYF.

This chain uses TRBV7-9 with TRBJ1-1, with D possibly matching TRBD1 (5 bases). Trimming pared 1 base from V and 1 base from J, leaving 10 bases between. The CDR3 has 15 amino acids. Per germline, CDR1 SEHNR and CDR2 FQNEAQ (reference sequence). The CDR3 loop reads CASSLESGQNTEAFF. The CDR3 nucleotides read TGTGCCAGCAGCTTAGAATCCGGACAGAACACTGAAGCTTTCTTT.